Presented here are 30 T cell receptor beta chains from one specimen sequenced in a study of blood T cell repertoires in COVID-19. Method: immunoSEQ multiplex PCR; TCRdb's copy keeps in-frame clones and lacks some. This table has about 180,000 clones, about 82% appearing once. The specimen sequenced was PBMCs or T cells enriched from blood (not recorded which). The receptors derive from a woman aged 25 to 39 who had recovered from COVID-19.

The J gene is TRBJ2-5, the V gene TRBV11-1, with D perhaps TRBD2 (6 bases). The CDR3 extends over 14 amino acids. V gave up 5 bases and J gave up 4 bases, with 14 bases separating them. CDR1 is SGHAT and CDR2 is FQDESV in the germline V gene (reference sequence). The chain's CDR3 is CASSGSGVRETQYF. The CDR3 DNA sequence: TGTGCCAGCAGCGGATCGGGAGTCCGAGAGACCCAGTACTTC.

The chain is built from TRBV27 and TRBJ2-4; a weak D match, TRBD1 (5 bases). V was clipped by 8 bases and J by 0 bases, with 8 bases between them. Germline CDR1 is MNHEY and CDR2 is SMNVEV (reference sequence). The length of the CDR3 is 13 residues. The CDR3 DNA sequence: TGTGCCAGCCGACAGCTAGCCAAAAACATTCAGTACTTC. This sequence encodes CASRQLAKNIQYF.

The J gene is TRBJ2-1, the V gene TRBV6-5; D gene uncertain. This CDR3 comprises 14 residues. V lost 0 bases and J 7 bases, leaving 10 bases between the germline ends. CDR1 MNHEY and CDR2 SVGAGI come from the germline V gene. The CDR3 nucleotides read TGTGCCAGCAGTTACTCCAGGTGGTTGAATGAGCAGTTCTTC. It encodes CASSYSRWLNEQFF.

The chain links TRBV5-1 to TRBJ2-7; 12 nucleotides line up with TRBD2. Germline V lookup: CDR1 SGHRS, CDR2 YFSETQ. V shed 2 bases and J 6 bases; nucleotides not matched to a gene: 3. The CDR3 has 14 residues. This chain's CDR3 is CASSFRTSGAEQYF. CDR3 nucleotide sequence: TGCGCCAGCAGCTTTCGGACTAGCGGGGCCGAGCAGTACTTC.

The chain has TRBV19 and TRBJ1-3, with 8 positions matching TRBD1. Germline trimming cut 4 bases from V and 0 bases from J; bases unmatched to any gene: 5. Germline V gene lookup returns CDR1 LNHDA and CDR2 SQIVND (reference sequence). The CDR3 loop spans 16 amino acids. The CDR3 DNA sequence: TGTGCCAGTAGTACCGGACAGGGATTCTCTGGAAACACCATATATTTT. It encodes CASSTGQGFSGNTIYF.

This sequence joins TRBV7-9 and TRBJ2-7; no definite D call. The germline V gene encodes CDR1 SEHNR and CDR2 FQNEAQ (reference sequence). Trimming cost V 5 bases and J 0 bases, with 11 bases left between them. CDR3 length equals 14 residues. The CDR3 protein is CASSPPGHSYEQYF. The CDR3 DNA reads as TGTGCCAGCAGCCCCCCGGGTCACTCCTACGAGCAGTACTTC. Using reference TRBV7-9 and TRBJ2-7 for the parts outside the CDR3, the full variable domain is DTGVSQNPRHKITKRGQNVTFRCDPISEHNRLYWYRQTLGQGPEFLTYFQNEAQLEKSRLLSDRFSAERPKGSFSTLEIQRTEQGDSAMYLCASSPPGHSYEQYFGPGTRLTVT.

The chain joins TRBV20-1 to TRBJ1-1; maybe TRBD1 (5 bases). The germline V and J ends were trimmed by 3 bases and 3 bases, with 32 bases remaining between them. This CDR3 is 20 amino acids long. Germline-derived CDR1 and CDR2 are DFQATT and SNEGSKA (reference sequence). In nucleotides, the CDR3 is TGCAGTGCTAGTGCCTCCCTGGGGAGCTGGAACACAGGCGGGGACACTGAAGCTTTCTTT. Its translation is CSASASLGSWNTGGDTEAFF.

J is TRBJ2-1 and V is TRBV27, with TRBD2 matching over 8 bases. The CDR3 has 16 amino acids. V shed 1 base, J shed 7 bases, and the junction held 9 bases outside the gene matches. Germline CDR1 MNHEY, CDR2 SMNVEV (reference sequence). The CDR3 DNA sequence: TGTGCCAGCAGTTTATTTCGACTAGCGACGAAAAATGAGCAGTTCTTC. As protein: CASSLFRLATKNEQFF.

V and J are TRBV11-2 and TRBJ1-2, with 7 bases identical to TRBD1. V lost 3 bases, J lost 6 bases, and 13 bases stayed unmatched. The germline V gene encodes CDR1 SGHAT and CDR2 FQNNGV. This CDR3 has 16 residues. In DNA form, the CDR3 reads TGTGCCAGCAGCTTGGACTTCGCCAGGACAGGAAATGGCTACACCTTC. Protein product: CASSLDFARTGNGYTF. Supplemented by reference TRBV11-2 and TRBJ1-2, the full variable domain reads EAGVAQSPRYKIIEKRQSVAFWCNPISGHATLYWYQQILGQGPKLLIQFQNNGVVDDSQLPKDRFSAERLKGVDSTLKIQPAKLEDSAVYLCASSLDFARTGNGYTFGSGTRLTVV.

J is TRBJ1-4 and V is TRBV7-6, with D uncertain. CDR3 size: 12 residues. V lost 4 bases and J 7 bases, leaving 7 bases between the germline ends. The germline CDR1 and CDR2 sequences are SGHVS and FNYEAQ. CDR3 nucleotide sequence: TGTGCCAGCAGCTCGAACAGTGAAAAACTGTTTTTT. Translation: CASSSNSEKLFF.

The CDR3 bases are TGCAGTGCTAGTCAGCGGGGAAGAGGTCAGCCCCAGCATTTT. Amino acid sequence: CSASQRGRGQPQHF. The rearrangement uses TRBV20-1 and TRBJ1-5; D not certain. V dropped 3 bases and J dropped 6 bases, with 15 bases sitting between them. The length of the CDR3 is 14 residues. The V gene's germline CDR1 is DFQATT and CDR2 SNEGSKA (reference sequence).

The chain recombines TRBV30 with TRBJ1-5; no clear D gene. Germline V gene lookup returns CDR1 GTSNPN and CDR2 SVGIG (reference sequence). V lost 2 bases, J lost 4 bases, and 9 bases lay in between. The CDR3 is made up of 13 amino acids. CDR3 in amino acids: CAWSSTQNQPQHF. The CDR3 bases are TGTGCCTGGAGTAGTACACAGAATCAGCCCCAGCATTTT.

The chain is built from TRBV27 and TRBJ2-7; the match to TRBD1 covers 10 bases. The V gene's germline CDR1 is MNHEY and CDR2 SMNVEV (reference sequence). With V trimmed by 7 bases and J by 4 bases, 10 bases remained unmatched. The CDR3 totals 15 residues. The CDR3, as DNA: TGTGCCAGCACTAACCCGGGACAGGGGACTTACGAGCAGTACTTC. Residues: CASTNPGQGTYEQYF.

CDR3 amino acids: CASSFLGQEAKNIQYF. The CDR3 coding sequence is TGTGCCAGCAGTTTTTTGGGACAAGAAGCCAAAAACATTCAGTACTTC. This chain joins TRBV28 and TRBJ2-4, with D perhaps matching TRBD1 (6 bases). V lost 3 bases and J 0 bases, leaving 12 bases between the germline ends. The CDR3 runs 16 residues. Germline loops: CDR1 MDHEN, CDR2 SYDVKM.

Here the CDR3 reads CASSSESSYNSPLHF. CDR3 in DNA: TGTGCCAGCAGTTCCGAGAGCTCCTATAATTCACCCCTCCACTTT. The genes are TRBV27 and TRBJ1-6; D is unclear. The CDR3 runs 15 residues. In germline, CDR1 is MNHEY, CDR2 SMNVEV (reference sequence). V lost 4 bases, J lost 0 bases, and 7 bases lay in between.

The rearrangement joins TRBV9 to TRBJ1-6, with D tentatively TRBD1 (6 bases). The CDR3 length is 14 residues. CDR1 is SGDLS and CDR2 is YYNGEE in the germline V gene. V lost 3 bases and J 8 bases, leaving 12 bases between the germline ends. CDR3 coding DNA: TGTGCCAGCAGCGCCACAGGGTTCGATTCACCCCTCCACTTT. Its protein is CASSATGFDSPLHF.

This rearrangement joins TRBV2 to TRBJ2-1; D may be TRBD2 (5 bases). V was trimmed by 8 bases and J by 1 base, leaving 12 bases between them. Germline-derived CDR1 and CDR2 are SNHLY and FYNNEI. This CDR3 is built from 14 residues. The CDR3 here is CASRPLASYNEQFF. CDR3 nucleotide sequence: TGTGCCAGCCGGCCCCTAGCATCCTACAATGAGCAGTTCTTC.

V usage is TRBV11-1 and J usage is TRBJ2-7; TRBD2 aligns across 11 bases. Germline trimming cut 5 bases from V and 3 bases from J; bases unmatched to any gene: 6. Germline V gene data show CDR1 as SGHAT and CDR2 as FQDESV (reference sequence). This CDR3 has 15 residues. The CDR3 spells CASSETSGSGYEQYF. Written as DNA, the CDR3 is TGTGCCAGCAGCGAAACTAGCGGGAGTGGCTACGAGCAGTACTTC.

The V call is TRBV5-6, the J call TRBJ2-7, with 11 bases fitting TRBD1. Germline trimming cut 0 bases from V and 0 bases from J; bases unmatched to any gene: 5. This CDR3 spans 17 amino acids. CDR1 is SGHDT, CDR2 YYEEEE, per germline. The CDR3 region has the DNA TGTGCCAGCAGCTTGGACATGGGGACAGGGGGCTCCTACGAGCAGTACTTC. Its protein is CASSLDMGTGGSYEQYF. Full variable domain (rest looked up from reference TRBV5-6 and TRBJ2-7): DAGVTQSPTHLIKTRGQQVTLRCSPKSGHDTVSWYQQALGQGPQFIFQYYEEEERQRGNFPDRFSGHQFPNYSSELNVNALLLGDSALYLCASSLDMGTGGSYEQYFGPGTRLTVT.

The gene calls are TRBV15 and TRBJ2-7; weak D call: TRBD2 (6 bases). Germline V gene sequence: CDR1 LNHNV, CDR2 YYDKDF (reference sequence). This CDR3 comprises 16 residues. V was clipped by 0 bases and J by 3 bases, with 15 bases between them. The CDR3 here is CATSRENGGIHYEQYF. The CDR3 DNA follows: TGTGCCACCAGCAGAGAGAACGGCGGGATCCACTACGAGCAGTACTTC.

The rearrangement uses TRBV3-1 (or the pseudogene TRBV3-2) and TRBJ2-4, with 7 positions matching TRBD1. The germline V gene encodes CDR1 LGHDT and CDR2 YNNKEL (reference sequence). This CDR3 is 16 amino acids long. V dropped 3 bases and J dropped 2; count of bases not matched to a gene: 7. CDR3 in DNA: TGTGCCAGCAGCCAGAACAGGGGAACAACCAAAAACATTCAGTACTTC. Amino acids: CASSQNRGTTKNIQYF.

The J gene is TRBJ2-3, the V gene TRBV2, with 11 bases aligning to TRBD1. This CDR3 spans 17 amino acids. Losses at the gene ends were 6 bases for V and 0 bases for J; bases not matched to a gene: 8. Germline CDR1 SNHLY, CDR2 FYNNEI. The CDR3 bases are TGTGCCAGCAGCGCTCGGGACAGGGGGGCTAGCACAGATACGCAGTATTTT. Translating it yields CASSARDRGASTDTQYF. The variable domain in full, completed from reference TRBV2 and TRBJ2-3, reads EPEVTQTPSHQVTQMGQEVILRCVPISNHLYFYWYRQILGQKVEFLVSFYNNEISEKSEIFDDQFSVERPDGSNFTLKIRSTKLEDSAMYFCASSARDRGASTDTQYFGPGTRLTVL.

This clone has just one count. The rearrangement links TRBV21-1 to TRBJ2-7; whether TRBD2, the table's D call, matches the DNA was not checked. TRBV21-1 is a documented pseudogene. The length of the CDR3 is 15 residues. This CDR3 reads CASSKWRGTGREQYF. Written as DNA, the CDR3 is TGTGCCAGCAGCAAATGGAGGGGTACGGGACGCGAGCAGTACTTC.

The rearrangement uses TRBV20-1 and TRBJ1-1; a possible D gene is TRBD1 (5 bases). Trimming took off 3 bases at V and 6 bases at J, with 8 bases between the two ends. The germline gives CDR1 DFQATT, CDR2 SNEGSKA (reference sequence). The CDR3 length is 11 residues. The CDR3, as DNA: TGCAGTGCTAGTGCAGGGCCTGAAGCTTTCTTT. It translates to CSASAGPEAFF.

This clone came up once. CDR3 DNA: TGTGCCAGCAGCTTGAACCGGTACAATCAGCCCCAGCATTTT. Translation gives CASSLNRYNQPQHF. The genes are TRBV11-2 and TRBJ1-5; no clear D gene. The germline CDR1 and CDR2 sequences are SGHAT and FQNNGV. This CDR3 has 14 amino acids. Deletions cut 3 bases from V and 3 bases from J, with 9 bases between. The entire variable domain, with the rest obtained from reference TRBV11-2 and TRBJ1-5, is as follows: EAGVAQSPRYKIIEKRQSVAFWCNPISGHATLYWYQQILGQGPKLLIQFQNNGVVDDSQLPKDRFSAERLKGVDSTLKIQPAKLEDSAVYLCASSLNRYNQPQHFGDGTRLSIL.

This clone appeared a single time. The chain employs TRBV9 and TRBJ2-7; maybe TRBD2 (5 bases). The V and J ends lost 7 bases and 6 bases respectively, with 14 bases between them. CDR3 length: 12 residues. CDR1 and CDR2 (germline): SGDLS, YYNGEE. CDR3 coding DNA: TGTGCCAGCCGTGGCTCCGGGATCGAGCAGTACTTC. As protein: CASRGSGIEQYF.

This clone was seen a handful of times. V gene TRBV25-1 combines with J gene TRBJ1-1; perhaps TRBD1 as D (5 bases). The CDR3 contains 16 residues. The germline V and J ends were trimmed by 2 bases and 0 bases, with 13 bases remaining between them. Germline V lookup: CDR1 MGHDK, CDR2 SYGVNS. The CDR3 spells CASSEQGIGLNTEAFF. In DNA form, the CDR3 reads TGTGCCAGCAGTGAACAGGGTATAGGGTTGAACACTGAAGCTTTCTTT.

J is TRBJ1-2 and V is TRBV29-1; D ambiguous. V lost 5 bases and J 7 bases, leaving 17 bases between the germline ends. The CDR3 covers 13 residues. Germline V CDR1 and CDR2: SQVTM, ANQGSEA. The CDR3 coding sequence is TGCAGCGTTCAAGGTGGGGAGGCTATTGGCTACACCTTC. It translates to CSVQGGEAIGYTF.

V gene TRBV10-3 combines with J gene TRBJ1-2, with TRBD1 matching 9 bases. With 2 bases clipped from V and 4 bases from J, the junction kept 8 bases outside the gene matches. Germline CDR1 ENHRY, CDR2 SYGVKD. The CDR3 has 16 residues. CDR3 loop: CAISERRTGVGYGYTF. The CDR3 coding sequence is TGTGCCATCAGTGAGAGGAGGACAGGGGTGGGCTATGGCTACACCTTC.

V and J are TRBV7-3 and TRBJ2-5, with TRBD2 identical over 10 bases. The CDR3 is 16 residues long. Germline values: CDR1 SGHTA, CDR2 FQGTGA. The ends lost 2 bases at V and 1 base at J; junction bases unmatched: 4. The CDR3 bases are TGTGCCAGCAGCTTAGATAGCGGGAGGTCCCAAGAGACCCAGTACTTC. It specifies CASSLDSGRSQETQYF.